The clone carrying this T cell receptor (beta chain) was recorded many times. Its cognate antigen is unknown. For TCR beta, libraries came from quantitative 5'-RACE with molecular barcodes. TCRdb re-analysed the 5' RACE reads in MiXCR, keeping a single row per CDR3 protein. The table has 45,000 to 65,000 distinct CDR3 sequences, approximately 7% seen once; the top ten hold approximately 8%. The germline gives CDR1 SGHVS, CDR2 FNYEAQ. V dropped 5 bases and J dropped 8; count of bases not matched to a gene: 8. The CDR3 runs to 13 residues. These data are taken from a study of CD8 T cells in ankylosing spondylitis. Study results and limitations: Some of the motif variants had earlier been found in reactive arthritis patients' fluid and blood.

V usage is TRBV7-6 and J usage is TRBJ1-2; 7 bases fit TRBD1. The specimen sequenced was blood, either unsorted or a sorted T cell fraction (not recorded which). This sequence was found in a female donor with ankylosing spondylitis or in good health (not recorded which). The CDR3 sequence: CASSPGQPWGYTF. DNA for the CDR3: TGTGCCAGCAGCCCGGGACAGCCCTGGGGCTACACCTTC.